The rows below give T cell receptor beta chains drawn from one sample of a study of CD8 T cells in ankylosing spondylitis. TCRdb used MiXCR to reprocess the 5' RACE reads, holding one entry per CDR3 protein. The sample lists some 40,000 distinct CDR3 sequences, over 2.5% seen once, with roughly 2.8% in the top ten. Sequencing input: blood, either unsorted or a sorted T cell fraction (not recorded which). The receptor source for this set is a male donor with ankylosing spondylitis or in good health (not recorded which). The CDR3 runs from the conserved cysteine through the conserved F or W. Each record gives: J gene, V gene, clone size, D gene, CDR3 DNA, CDR3 protein. A D gene is named only where the DNA matches it firmly. Size is stated as once, few or many counts, or a class when the clone is expanded.

>TRBJ2-5|TRBV9|many|-
TGTGCCAGCAGCGTTGCCCCACTACTCGAAGAGACCCAGTACTTC
CASSVAPLLEETQYF
>TRBJ2-5|TRBV9|many|TRBD1
TGTGCCAGCAGCGTAGGGACAGGGGAAGAGACCCAGTACTTC
CASSVGTGEETQYF
>TRBJ1-2|TRBV9|many|-
TGTGCCAGCAGCGTAGGCCCCAATTTCGGGGGCTATGGCTACACCTTC
CASSVGPNFGGYGYTF
>TRBJ2-2|TRBV9|few|TRBD1
TGTGCCAGCAGCGTAGAGAGACAGGGGGCAGGGGAGCTGTTTTTT
CASSVERQGAGELFF
>TRBJ1-1|TRBV9|many|-
TGTGCCAGCAGCGTCAGCGACTCCTTGAGGACTGAAGCTTTCTTT
CASSVSDSLRTEAFF
>TRBJ2-1|TRBV9|few|TRBD1
TGTGCCAGCAGCCCCCCAGGGGGCGCTGGCAATGAGCAGTTCTTC
CASSPPGGAGNEQFF
>TRBJ2-3|TRBV9|many|-
TGTGCCAGCAGCGTAGGCGTAGCCCGCACAGATACGCAGTATTTT
CASSVGVARTDTQYF
>TRBJ2-3|TRBV24-1|many|TRBD2
TGTGCCACCAGTGATTTGGCGGGAGGGGATTCAGATACGCAGTATTTT
CATSDLAGGDSDTQYF
>TRBJ2-5|TRBV9|many|-
TGTGCCAGCAGCCTCAGGGGCGGGGAGACCCAGTACTTC
CASSLRGGETQYF
>TRBJ2-1|TRBV9|many|-
TGTGCCAGCAGCGCCTCGGGACTCCCTAAAACTTACAATGAGCAGTTCTTC
CASSASGLPKTYNEQFF
>TRBJ2-5|TRBV9|many|-
TGTGCCAGCAGCGTTAGGCCGTCCCAAGAGACCCAGTACTTC
CASSVRPSQETQYF
>TRBJ1-3|TRBV9|many|-
TGTGCCAGCAGCCCCCATACGGGCTTGGCTGGAAACACCATATATTTT
CASSPHTGLAGNTIYF
>TRBJ2-1|TRBV9|many|TRBD2
TGTGCCAGCAGCGTAAGGGACTACAACAATGAGCAGTTCTTC
CASSVRDYNNEQFF
>TRBJ1-6|TRBV9|many|-
TGTGCCAGCAGCCTCTCTGGGGGCGTGAATTCACCCCTCCACTTT
CASSLSGGVNSPLHF
>TRBJ2-3|TRBV9|many|-
TGTGCCAGCAGCGTAGCTCCGGCCGGGGATTTCACAGATACGCAGTATTTT
CASSVAPAGDFTDTQYF
>TRBJ2-1|TRBV9|many|-
TGTGCCAGCAGCGTAGGGCCCGGCAATGAGCAGTTCTTC
CASSVGPGNEQFF
>TRBJ1-4|TRBV9|many|TRBD1
TGTGCCAGCAGCGTAGGGGACAGGCTTAATGAAAAACTGTTTTTT
CASSVGDRLNEKLFF
>TRBJ1-5|TRBV9|many|-
TGTGCCAGCAGCGTAGGCCCAGATAGCAATCAGCCCCAGCATTTT
CASSVGPDSNQPQHF
>TRBJ2-5|TRBV9|many|-
TGTGCCAGCAGCGTAGAACCCCAAGAGACCCAGTACTTC
CASSVEPQETQYF
>TRBJ2-1|TRBV12-1|many|-
TGTGCCAGCAGCACTAGCGGGGGCCTCCCTGACAATGAGCAGTTCTTC
CASSTSGGLPDNEQFF
>TRBJ2-5|TRBV9|few|TRBD1
TGTGCCAGCAGCGGAACAGGGGGCGGGGAGACCCAGTACTTC
CASSGTGGGETQYF
>TRBJ2-4|TRBV9|many|-
TGTGCCAGCAGCCCGGGGACAAACATTCAGTACTTC
CASSPGTNIQYF
>TRBJ2-2|TRBV9|few|-
TGTGCCAGCAGGGCAGGGCCCGGGACCACCGGGGAGCTGTTTTTT
CASRAGPGTTGELFF
>TRBJ1-4|TRBV9|many|-
TGTGCCAGCAGCCCGGGGCACGGGACTAATGAAAAACTGTTTTTT
CASSPGHGTNEKLFF
>TRBJ2-1|TRBV9|many|-
TGTGCCAGCAGCGTAGTAGGCGGCAGACCATGGGGGAATGAGCAGTTCTTC
CASSVVGGRPWGNEQFF
>TRBJ1-4|TRBV9|medium-sized|TRBD1
TGTGCCAGCAGCGCCTTGGGACAGCCGATTAATGAAAAACTGTTTTTT
CASSALGQPINEKLFF
>TRBJ2-1|TRBV9|many|-
TGTGCCAGCAGCGTAGGCGGGACCAGCGTTGCGAATGAGCAGTTCTTC
CASSVGGTSVANEQFF
>TRBJ1-2|TRBV9|many|-
TGTGCCAGCAGCGTAAACCTTGGGGGCTACACCTTC
CASSVNLGGYTF
>TRBJ1-1|TRBV9|many|-
TGTGCCAGCAGCGTAGGGGCCACTGAAGCTTTCTTT
CASSVGATEAFF
>TRBJ2-5|TRBV9|medium-sized|-
TGTGCCAGCAGCGTAGCTGGGGGACCCCAAGAGACCCAGTACTTC
CASSVAGGPQETQYF